Presented here are 29 T cell receptor beta chains from one specimen sequenced in a study of somatic mutations in cytotoxic T cells in rheumatoid arthritis. Data came from immunoSEQ multiplex PCR; TCRdb stores just in-frame clones and leaves some out. Of about 10,000 clones listed, over 75% are singletons. Sequencing was carried out using CD8+ T cells sorted from blood. The receptors originated from a man aged 50-59 years in good health.

This clone showed up just once. This chain uses TRBV9 with TRBJ1-1, with D perhaps TRBD1 (6 bases). V was shortened by 4 bases and J by 0 bases, with 16 bases between the two germline ends. This CDR3 has 16 amino acids. Germline CDR1 SGDLS, CDR2 YYNGEE. As DNA, the CDR3 is TGTGCCAGCAGCCAGACAGGCAACACGTTGAACACTGAAGCTTTCTTT. It translates to CASSQTGNTLNTEAFF.

A few counts support this clone. The V and J genes are TRBV28 and TRBJ1-2; no reliable D call. The germline gives CDR1 MDHEN, CDR2 SYDVKM. The germline V and J ends were trimmed by 7 bases and 6 bases, with 12 bases remaining between them. The CDR3 loop spans 12 amino acids. CDR3 bases: TGTGCCAGCACCCTATGGGGAGATGGCTACACCTTC. Encoded protein: CASTLWGDGYTF.

The chain employs TRBV6-5 and TRBJ2-7, with 7 nucleotides matching TRBD1. With V trimmed by 5 bases and J by 6 bases, 13 bases remained unmatched. Germline V gives CDR1 MNHEY, CDR2 SVGAGI. The length of the CDR3 is 15 residues. CDR3 nucleotide sequence: TGTGCCAGCAGTGTCACAGGGGTCCGCAGTGGCGAGCAGTACTTC. Translated: CASSVTGVRSGEQYF.

The chain recombines TRBV19 with TRBJ2-1, with D possibly TRBD2 on 5 matching bases. Per germline, CDR1 LNHDA and CDR2 SQIVND (reference sequence). V lost 0 bases and J lost 10, with 13 bases in between. The CDR3 loop spans 14 amino acids. The DNA for the CDR3 is TGTGCCAGTAGTATAGACTCGCCCCGGAGGGAGCAGTTCTTC. Translated: CASSIDSPRREQFF.

The chain recombines TRBV7-2 with TRBJ1-2, with D hard to call. CDR3 size: 15 residues. Germline assignment: CDR1 SGHTA and CDR2 FQGNSA. Deletions cut 1 base from V and 0 bases from J, with 9 bases between. The CDR3 sequence is CASSLVVRTNYGYTF. The CDR3 DNA follows: TGTGCCAGCAGCTTAGTTGTCAGAACTAACTATGGCTACACCTTC.

This chain connects TRBV18 to TRBJ2-1; 9 positions agree with TRBD2. CDR3 length: 15 amino acids. CDR1 is KGHSH, CDR2 LQKENI, per germline. J lost 4 bases, V lost 5 bases, and 6 bases had no gene match. The CDR3 DNA reads TGTGCCAGCTCAAACCTAGCGGGGCGATACAATGAGCAGTTCTTC. As protein: CASSNLAGRYNEQFF.

The chain links TRBV9 to TRBJ2-6; possibly TRBD1 for D (5 bases). CDR3 length: 18 amino acids. Trimming removed 4 bases at V and 0 bases at J, with 17 bases between. Germline V lookup: CDR1 SGDLS, CDR2 YYNGEE. CDR3 loop: CASSTRQSIISGANVLTF. Here the CDR3 DNA reads TGTGCCAGCAGCACCCGACAGAGTATAATCTCTGGGGCCAACGTCCTGACTTTC.

This chain connects TRBV9 to TRBJ2-1, with D perhaps matching TRBD1 (6 bases). The CDR3 contains 15 residues. The V end was cut by 0 bases, the J end by 8 bases, with 15 bases between. From germline, CDR1 is SGDLS and CDR2 YYNGEE. The CDR3 loop is CASSVGGPHRDEQFF. The CDR3 nucleotides read TGTGCCAGCAGCGTAGGGGGGCCGCACCGCGATGAGCAGTTCTTC.

This chain joins TRBV9 and TRBJ2-3; D is uncertain. Germline V gives CDR1 SGDLS, CDR2 YYNGEE. CDR3 length equals 12 residues. The ends were cut back, 3 bases at V and 0 bases at J, with 2 bases in the middle. In DNA, the CDR3 is TGTGCCAGCAGCGCTAGCACAGATACGCAGTATTTT. Protein product: CASSASTDTQYF.

V usage is TRBV28 and J usage is TRBJ2-7, with D maybe TRBD1 (5 bases). CDR1 is MDHEN, CDR2 SYDVKM, per germline. CDR3 length equals 14 residues. Deletions cut 0 bases from V and 3 bases from J, with 9 bases between. The CDR3 sequence: CASSLWADNYEQYF. CDR3 nucleotide sequence: TGTGCCAGCAGTTTATGGGCGGACAACTACGAGCAGTACTTC.

The rearrangement uses TRBV11-3 and TRBJ1-1; a weak D match, TRBD1 (5 bases). CDR3 size: 15 residues. Trimming stripped 5 bases from V and 0 bases from J, with 13 bases between. Per the germline V gene, CDR1 is SGHNT and CDR2 is YENEEA. The CDR3 bases are TGTGCCAGCAGCCAGCGGGACGGACTGAACACTGAAGCTTTCTTT. Translated: CASSQRDGLNTEAFF. Filled out from reference TRBV11-3 and TRBJ1-1, the complete variable domain reads EAGVVQSPRYKIIEKKQPVAFWCNPISGHNTLYWYLQNLGQGPELLIRYENEEAVDDSQLPKDRFSAERLKGVDSTLKIQPAELGDSAVYLCASSQRDGLNTEAFFGQGTRLTVV.

The chain carries TRBV19 and TRBJ1-1; D unclear. CDR3 length: 13 amino acids. Germline V gives CDR1 LNHDA, CDR2 SQIVND (reference sequence). Trimming took off 2 bases at V and 0 bases at J, with 4 bases between the two ends. The CDR3 reads CASSIQLNTEAFF. The CDR3 DNA is TGTGCCAGTAGTATACAGTTGAACACTGAAGCTTTCTTT.

In its sample, this clone was seen once. The chain couples TRBV19 to TRBJ2-7; 8 bases match TRBD1. Germline V lookup: CDR1 LNHDA, CDR2 SQIVND (reference sequence). With 4 bases clipped from V and 3 bases from J, the junction kept 8 bases outside the gene matches. CDR3 length: 15 residues. The CDR3 sequence is CASSSAGTGDYEQYF. The CDR3 nucleotides are TGTGCCAGTAGTAGCGCCGGGACAGGCGACTACGAGCAGTACTTC.

The chain couples TRBV5-1 to TRBJ1-1, with 7 bases fitting TRBD1. The CDR3 sequence is 13 residues long. Per the germline V gene, CDR1 is SGHRS and CDR2 is YFSETQ. V was pared by 4 bases and J by 2 bases, with 2 bases of the junction left unmatched. CDR3 in DNA: TGCGCCAGCAGCCGGGACAGAAACACTGAAGCTTTCTTT. It is translated as CASSRDRNTEAFF.

This sequence joins TRBV5-1 and TRBJ2-4; D is unresolved. The V gene's germline CDR1 is SGHRS and CDR2 YFSETQ. CDR3 size: 14 residues. Trimming cost V 1 base and J 0 bases, with 5 bases left between them. CDR3 nucleotides: TGCGCCAGCAGCTTGTCAGTAGCCAAAAACATTCAGTACTTC. Its translation: CASSLSVAKNIQYF.

The J gene is TRBJ2-2, the V gene TRBV9; 8 bases are shared with TRBD1. Losses at the gene ends were 4 bases for V and 7 bases for J; bases not matched to a gene: 6. CDR1 is SGDLS and CDR2 is YYNGEE in the germline V gene. The CDR3 totals 14 residues. The CDR3 spells CASSQTGVIGELFF. CDR3 in DNA: TGTGCCAGCAGCCAGACAGGGGTGATCGGGGAGCTGTTTTTT.

The chain combines TRBV11-2 with TRBJ2-3; 9 nucleotides align to TRBD2. J gave up 5 bases and V 1 base, and 7 bases lay outside the gene matches. The CDR3 contains 16 residues. Germline loops: CDR1 SGHAT, CDR2 FQNNGV. As DNA, the CDR3 is TGTGCCAGCAGCTTAGCCCTTAGCGGGAGATTAGATACGCAGTATTTT. Residues: CASSLALSGRLDTQYF.

The chain links TRBV28 to TRBJ1-4, with D unclear. Germline V CDR1 and CDR2: MDHEN, SYDVKM. The CDR3 totals 16 residues. V lost 5 bases, J lost 5 bases, and 18 bases lay in between. The CDR3 region is CASSPFGGGLNEKLFF. The CDR3 bases are TGTGCCAGCAGTCCGTTCGGAGGAGGGTTGAATGAAAAACTGTTTTTT.

The chain carries TRBV30 and TRBJ2-7; the match to TRBD2 covers 14 bases. After removal of 5 bases from V and 5 bases from J, the junction contained 5 bases not matched to a gene. The CDR3 consists of 14 residues. CDR1 and CDR2 (germline): GTSNPN, SVGIG (reference sequence). This CDR3 is CAWGMGLAGDEQYF. CDR3 sequence (DNA): TGTGCCTGGGGAATGGGACTAGCGGGGGACGAGCAGTACTTC. The variable domain in full, with the rest retrieved from reference TRBV30 and TRBJ2-7, is SQTIHQWPATLVQPVGSPLSLECTVEGTSNPNLYWYRQAAGRGLQLLFYSVGIGQISSEVPQNLSASRPQDRQFILSSKKLLLSDSGFYLCAWGMGLAGDEQYFGPGTRLTVT.

This chain uses TRBV7-6 with TRBJ2-7, with TRBD1 identical over 9 bases. Germline V gene lookup returns CDR1 SGHVS and CDR2 FNYEAQ. This CDR3 has 15 residues. J lost 3 bases, V lost 4 bases, and 7 bases had no gene match. Written as DNA, the CDR3 is TGTGCCAGCAGCTCCGGCGGGACAGGGATCTACGAGCAGTACTTC. This encodes CASSSGGTGIYEQYF.

This sequence joins TRBV13 and TRBJ1-2, with a weak D call TRBD1 (6 bases). The germline CDR1 and CDR2 sequences are PRHDT and FYEKMQ (reference sequence). The CDR3 is 14 residues long. Trimming shortened V by 4 bases and J by 8 bases, and 17 bases separated the two germline ends. CDR3 amino acids: CASSSISGAKGYTF. The CDR3 DNA sequence: TGTGCCAGCAGCTCTATATCAGGGGCTAAGGGCTACACCTTC.

The gene calls are TRBV5-4 and TRBJ2-7; 7 bases are shared with TRBD1. Germline CDR1 reads SGHNT; CDR2 reads YYREEE (reference sequence). J lost 2 bases, V lost 0 bases, and 2 bases had no gene match. The length of the CDR3 is 14 residues. This CDR3 reads CASSLEDRPYEQYF. The CDR3 DNA follows: TGTGCCAGCAGCTTGGAGGACAGGCCCTACGAGCAGTACTTC.

This clone showed up just a few times. The chain has TRBV7-9 and TRBJ2-3; the match to TRBD2 covers 8 bases. Germline V gene lookup returns CDR1 SEHNR and CDR2 FQNEAQ (reference sequence). Trimming cost V 3 bases and J 3 bases; bases outside gene matches: 5. The CDR3 loop spans 15 amino acids. In nucleotides, the CDR3 is TGTGCCAGCAGCTTTGGTGGCGGGAGGACAGATACGCAGTATTTT. Translating it yields CASSFGGGRTDTQYF. The full variable domain, its missing parts supplied by reference TRBV7-9 and TRBJ2-3, is DTGVSQNPRHKITKRGQNVTFRCDPISEHNRLYWYRQTLGQGPEFLTYFQNEAQLEKSRLLSDRFSAERPKGSFSTLEIQRTEQGDSAMYLCASSFGGGRTDTQYFGPGTRLTVL.

The V and J genes are TRBV19 and TRBJ2-1; tentatively, D is TRBD2 (6 bases). The CDR3 sequence is 14 residues long. V was clipped by 1 base and J by 8 bases, with 12 bases between them. Germline-derived CDR1 and CDR2 are LNHDA and SQIVND (reference sequence). This chain's CDR3 is CASSIVLALDEQFF. CDR3 in DNA: TGTGCCAGTAGTATAGTTCTAGCGTTGGATGAGCAGTTCTTC.

The chain uses TRBV9 and TRBJ2-2; perhaps TRBD1 as D (6 bases). The ends were cut back, 0 bases at V and 3 bases at J, with 12 bases in the middle. The CDR3 spans 16 residues. The V gene's germline CDR1 is SGDLS and CDR2 YYNGEE. CDR3 loop: CASSVGQGFDTGELFF. CDR3 sequence (DNA): TGTGCCAGCAGCGTAGGCCAGGGGTTTGACACCGGGGAGCTGTTTTTT.

This chain uses TRBV7-9 with TRBJ1-1, with TRBD1 matching 9 bases. After removal of 1 base from V and 4 bases from J, the junction contained 7 bases not matched to a gene. This CDR3 contains 16 residues. From germline, CDR1 is SEHNR and CDR2 FQNEAQ (reference sequence). CDR3 residues: CASSLGGGQGGTEAFF. The CDR3 DNA reads as TGTGCCAGCAGCTTAGGGGGGGGACAGGGTGGCACTGAAGCTTTCTTT. Together with reference TRBV7-9 and TRBJ1-1, the CDR3 gives the full variable domain: DTGVSQNPRHKITKRGQNVTFRCDPISEHNRLYWYRQTLGQGPEFLTYFQNEAQLEKSRLLSDRFSAERPKGSFSTLEIQRTEQGDSAMYLCASSLGGGQGGTEAFFGQGTRLTVV.

This clone was observed a few times. This rearrangement joins TRBV9 to TRBJ1-1; D gene unclear. V lost 4 bases and J 4 bases, leaving 5 bases between the germline ends. The length of the CDR3 is 11 residues. Looked up from germline, CDR1 is SGDLS and CDR2 is YYNGEE. The CDR3 bases are TGTGCCAGCAGCCCCCTCACTGAAGCTTTCTTT. Protein sequence: CASSPLTEAFF. The whole variable domain, filled in from reference TRBV9 and TRBJ1-1, reads DSGVTQTPKHLITATGQRVTLRCSPRSGDLSVYWYQQSLDQGLQFLIQYYNGEERAKGNILERFSAQQFPDLHSELNLSSLELGDSALYFCASSPLTEAFFGQGTRLTVV.

This rearrangement joins TRBV19 to TRBJ2-2; TRBD1 aligns across 9 bases. The CDR3 has 15 residues. The germline V gene has CDR1 LNHDA and CDR2 SQIVND (reference sequence). The trim removed 5 bases at V and 3 bases at J, leaving 4 bases unmatched. CDR3 nucleotides: TGTGCCAGTAGTGACGGGACAGGGCACACCGGGGAGCTGTTTTTT. This codes for CASSDGTGHTGELFF.

The rearrangement joins TRBV14 to TRBJ2-3; 7 bases agree with TRBD1. V shed 0 bases, J shed 4 bases, and the junction held 4 bases outside the gene matches. CDR1 is SGHDN, CDR2 FVKESK, per germline. CDR3 length: 15 residues. The CDR3 here is CASSQERGRADTQYF. The CDR3 DNA follows: TGTGCCAGCAGCCAAGAGAGGGGGCGGGCAGATACGCAGTATTTT.